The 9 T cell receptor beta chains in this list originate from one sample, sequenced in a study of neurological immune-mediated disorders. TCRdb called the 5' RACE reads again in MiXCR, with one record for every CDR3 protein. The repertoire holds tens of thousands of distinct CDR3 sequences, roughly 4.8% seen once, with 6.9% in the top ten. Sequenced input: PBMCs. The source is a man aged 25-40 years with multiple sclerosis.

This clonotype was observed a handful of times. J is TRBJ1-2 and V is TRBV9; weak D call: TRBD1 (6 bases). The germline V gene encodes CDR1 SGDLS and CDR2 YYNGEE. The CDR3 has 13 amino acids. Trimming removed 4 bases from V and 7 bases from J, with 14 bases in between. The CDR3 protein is CASSTPGTIGYTF. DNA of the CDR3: TGTGCCAGCAGCACGCCCGGGACAATTGGCTACACCTTC.

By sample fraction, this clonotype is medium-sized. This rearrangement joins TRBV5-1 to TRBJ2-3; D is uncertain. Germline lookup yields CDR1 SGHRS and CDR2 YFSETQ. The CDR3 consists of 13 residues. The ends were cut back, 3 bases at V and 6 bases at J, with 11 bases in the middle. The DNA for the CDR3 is TGCGCCAGCAGCTACGGACCCCCGGATACGCAGTATTTT. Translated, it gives CASSYGPPDTQYF.

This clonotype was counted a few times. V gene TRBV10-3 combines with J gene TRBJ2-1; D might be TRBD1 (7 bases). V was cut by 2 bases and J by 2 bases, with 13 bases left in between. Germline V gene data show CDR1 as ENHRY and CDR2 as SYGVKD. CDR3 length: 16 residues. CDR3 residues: CAISEGSGGTYNEQFF. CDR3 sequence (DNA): TGTGCCATCAGTGAGGGGTCAGGGGGGACCTACAATGAGCAGTTCTTC.

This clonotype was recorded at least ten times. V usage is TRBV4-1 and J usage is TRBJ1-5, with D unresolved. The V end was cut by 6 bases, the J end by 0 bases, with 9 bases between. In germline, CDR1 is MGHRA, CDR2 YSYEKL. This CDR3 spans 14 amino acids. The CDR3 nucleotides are TGCGCCAGCAGAAACCCAGGTAGCAATCAGCCCCAGCATTTT. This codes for CASRNPGSNQPQHF.

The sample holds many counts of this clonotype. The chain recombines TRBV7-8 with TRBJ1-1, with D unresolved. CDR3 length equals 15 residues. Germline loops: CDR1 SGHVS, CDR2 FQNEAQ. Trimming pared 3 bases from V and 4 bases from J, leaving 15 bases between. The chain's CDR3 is CASSFYATSPTEAFF. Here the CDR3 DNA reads TGTGCCAGCAGCTTTTATGCAACGTCGCCCACTGAAGCTTTCTTT.

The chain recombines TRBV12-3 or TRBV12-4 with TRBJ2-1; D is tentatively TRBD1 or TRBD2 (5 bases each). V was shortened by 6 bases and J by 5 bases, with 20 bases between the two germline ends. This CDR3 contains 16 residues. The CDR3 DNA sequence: TGTGCCAGCAGCTCTCCCGGGACCATAGTCCACAATGAGCAGTTCTTC. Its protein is CASSSPGTIVHNEQFF.

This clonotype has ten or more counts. The CDR3: CASSLGTPTNYGYTF. The CDR3 DNA reads TGCGCCAGCAGCTTGGGAACGCCGACTAACTATGGCTACACCTTC. The V gene is TRBV5-1, the J gene TRBJ1-2; no clear D. The CDR3 has 15 amino acids. V lost 0 bases and J lost 0, with 9 bases in between. Germline V CDR1 and CDR2: SGHRS, YFSETQ.

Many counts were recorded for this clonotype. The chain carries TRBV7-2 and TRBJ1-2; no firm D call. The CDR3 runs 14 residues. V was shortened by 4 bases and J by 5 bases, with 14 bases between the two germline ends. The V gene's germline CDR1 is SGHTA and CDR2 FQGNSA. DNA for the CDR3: TGTGCCAGCAGCTCCCCCGGACGGTTTTATGGCTACACCTTC. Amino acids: CASSSPGRFYGYTF.

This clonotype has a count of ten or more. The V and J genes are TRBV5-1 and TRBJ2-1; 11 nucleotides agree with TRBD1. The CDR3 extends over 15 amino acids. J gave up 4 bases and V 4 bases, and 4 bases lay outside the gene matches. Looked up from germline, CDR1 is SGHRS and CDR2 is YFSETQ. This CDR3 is CASSVDRGPYNEQFF. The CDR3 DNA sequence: TGCGCCAGCAGCGTGGACAGGGGGCCGTACAATGAGCAGTTCTTC.